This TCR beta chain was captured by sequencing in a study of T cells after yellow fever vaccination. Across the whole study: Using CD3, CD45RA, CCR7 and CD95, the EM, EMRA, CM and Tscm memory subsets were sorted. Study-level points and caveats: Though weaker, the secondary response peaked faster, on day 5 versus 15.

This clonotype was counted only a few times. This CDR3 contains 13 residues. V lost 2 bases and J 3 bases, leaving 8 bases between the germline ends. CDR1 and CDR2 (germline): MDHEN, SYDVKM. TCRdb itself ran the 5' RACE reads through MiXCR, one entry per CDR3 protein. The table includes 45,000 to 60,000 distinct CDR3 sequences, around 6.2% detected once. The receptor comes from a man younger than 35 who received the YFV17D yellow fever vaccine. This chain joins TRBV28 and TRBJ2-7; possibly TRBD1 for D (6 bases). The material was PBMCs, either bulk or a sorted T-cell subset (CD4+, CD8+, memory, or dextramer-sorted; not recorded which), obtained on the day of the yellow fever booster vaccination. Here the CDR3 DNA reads TGTGCCAGCAGTTTAGGCAGGGGCTACGAGCAGTACGTC. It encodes CASSLGRGYEQYV.